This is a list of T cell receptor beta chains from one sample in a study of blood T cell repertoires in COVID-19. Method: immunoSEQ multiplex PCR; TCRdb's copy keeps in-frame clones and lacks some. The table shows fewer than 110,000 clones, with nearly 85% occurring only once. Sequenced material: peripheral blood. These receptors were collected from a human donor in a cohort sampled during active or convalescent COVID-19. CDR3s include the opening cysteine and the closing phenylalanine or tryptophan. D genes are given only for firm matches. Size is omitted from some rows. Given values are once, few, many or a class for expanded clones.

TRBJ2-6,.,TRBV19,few,CASSIQGLSGANVLTF,TGTGCCAGTAGTATTCAGGGACTCTCTGGGGCCAACGTCCTGACTTTC
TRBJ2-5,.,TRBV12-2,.,CASRPIRRGQETQYF,TGTGCAAGTCGCCCGATCCGGCGGGGTCAAGAGACCCAGTACTTC
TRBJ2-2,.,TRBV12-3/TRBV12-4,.,CASSLGQGELFF,TGTGCCAGCAGTTTGGGACAAGGAGAGCTGTTTTTT
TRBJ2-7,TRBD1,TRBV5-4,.,CASSGTGSYEQYF,TGTGCCAGCAGTGGGACAGGGTCCTACGAGCAGTACTTC
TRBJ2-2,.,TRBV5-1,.,CASRQTGTGELFF,TGCGCCAGCAGACAAACAGGGACCGGGGAGCTGTTTTTT
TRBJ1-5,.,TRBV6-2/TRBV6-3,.,CASSYRRGRVADQPQHF,TGTGCCAGCAGTTACCGGCGGGGCAGGGTGGCCGATCAGCCCCAGCATTTT
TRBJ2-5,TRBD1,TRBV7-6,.,CASSLEGTGVETQYF,TGTGCCAGCAGCTTAGAGGGGACAGGGGTGGAGACCCAGTACTTC
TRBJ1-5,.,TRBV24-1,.,CATSGPGINQPQHF,TGTGCCACCAGTGGGCCAGGAATCAATCAGCCCCAGCATTTT
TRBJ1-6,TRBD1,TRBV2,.,CASRKDREYSPLHF,TGTGCCAGCAGGAAGGACAGGGAGTATTCACCCCTCCACTTT
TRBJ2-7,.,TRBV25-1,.,CASSVAYEQYF,TGTGCCAGCAGTGTAGCGTACGAGCAGTACTTC
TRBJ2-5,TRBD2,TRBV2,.,CASSEFGSGGPIRGTQYF,TGTGCCAGCAGTGAGTTCGGTAGCGGGGGGCCCATCCGGGGGACCCAGTACTTC
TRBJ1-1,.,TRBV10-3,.,CAIKWGADTEAFF,TGTGCCATCAAATGGGGCGCAGACACTGAAGCTTTCTTT
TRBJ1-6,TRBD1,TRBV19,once,CASSIRDRGLDSPLHF,TGTGCCAGTAGTATCCGGGACAGGGGGCTTGATTCACCCCTCCACTTT
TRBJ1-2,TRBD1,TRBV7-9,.,CASSFGRTGGGYTF,TGTGCCAGCAGCTTTGGAAGGACAGGGGGCGGCTACACCTTC
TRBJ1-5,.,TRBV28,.,CASSFREPQHF,TGTGCCAGCAGTTTTCGCGAGCCCCAGCATTTT
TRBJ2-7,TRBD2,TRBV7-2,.,CASSFLPLAGAYEQYF,TGTGCCAGCAGCTTCCTTCCACTAGCGGGGGCCTACGAGCAGTACTTC
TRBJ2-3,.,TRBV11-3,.,CASSPGRGATDTQYF,TGTGCCAGCAGCCCGGGGAGGGGGGCGACAGATACGCAGTATTTT
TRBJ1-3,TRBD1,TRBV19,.,CASKDRASGNTIYF,TGTGCCAGTAAGGACAGGGCATCTGGAAACACCATATATTTT
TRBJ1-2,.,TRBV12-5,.,CASGFATGIGYTF,.
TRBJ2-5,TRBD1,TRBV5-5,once,CASSRATGGALEETQYF,TGTGCCAGCAGCCGTGCTACAGGGGGAGCTTTGGAAGAGACCCAGTACTTC
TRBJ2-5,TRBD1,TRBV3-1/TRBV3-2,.,CASSWGPGQVSETQYF,TGTGCCAGCAGCTGGGGGCCCGGACAGGTCTCGGAGACCCAGTACTTC
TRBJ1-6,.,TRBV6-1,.,CASSDWTRVFNSPLHF,TGTGCCAGCAGTGACTGGACACGCGTTTTTAATTCACCCCTCCACTTT
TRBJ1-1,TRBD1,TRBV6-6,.,CASSYQPGGITEAFF,TGTGCCAGCAGTTACCAACCAGGGGGCATCACTGAAGCTTTCTTT
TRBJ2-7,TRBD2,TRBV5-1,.,CASSVSTSGGAYEQYF,TGCGCCAGCAGCGTCTCGACTAGCGGGGGGGCCTACGAGCAGTACTTC
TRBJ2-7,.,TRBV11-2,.,CASSFQTAGSGEQYF,TGTGCCAGCAGCTTCCAGACGGCCGGATCGGGTGAGCAGTACTTC
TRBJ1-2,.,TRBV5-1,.,CASSLSGNYGYTF,TGCGCCAGCAGCTTGTCAGGGAACTATGGCTACACCTTC
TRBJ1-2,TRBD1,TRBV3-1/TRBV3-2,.,CASSQNLGTGATNYGYTF,TGTGCCAGCAGCCAGAACCTTGGGACAGGGGCTACTAACTATGGCTACACCTTC
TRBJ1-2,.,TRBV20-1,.,CSASGSRGDNYGYTF,TGCAGTGCTAGTGGGAGCAGGGGAGATAACTATGGCTACACCTTC
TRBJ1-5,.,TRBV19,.,CASSIILNSNQPQHF,TGTGCCAGTAGTATAATACTTAATAGCAATCAGCCCCAGCATTTT
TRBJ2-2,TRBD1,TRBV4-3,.,CASSPGGTGELFF,TGCGCCAGCAGCCCAGGGGGCACCGGGGAGCTGTTTTTT
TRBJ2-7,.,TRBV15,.,CATSRDIGVGQNF,TGTGCCACCAGCAGAGATATCGGTGTTGGGCAGAACTTC
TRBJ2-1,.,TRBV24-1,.,CATSDTRHMSSYNEQFF,TGTGCCACCAGTGATACCCGACACATGAGCTCCTACAATGAGCAGTTCTTC
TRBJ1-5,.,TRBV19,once,CATAHSDGVSNQPQHF,TGTGCCACTGCGCATTCGGACGGGGTTAGCAATCAGCCCCAGCATTTT
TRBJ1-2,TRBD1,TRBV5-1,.,CASSFSGTDFGYTF,TGCGCCAGCAGCTTTTCGGGGACAGACTTTGGCTACACCTTC
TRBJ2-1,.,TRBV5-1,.,CASSLTTSSYNEQFF,TGCGCCAGCAGCTTAACTACGAGCTCCTACAATGAGCAGTTCTTC
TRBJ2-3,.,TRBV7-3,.,CASSSFLGADTQYF,TGTGCCAGCAGCTCATTCTTGGGCGCAGATACGCAGTATTTT
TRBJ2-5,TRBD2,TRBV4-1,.,CASSQDGGWETQYF,TGCGCCAGCAGCCAAGACGGGGGGTGGGAGACCCAGTACTTC
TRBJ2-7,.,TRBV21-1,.,CAISEADSYEQYF,TGTGCCATCTCGGAGGCAGACTCCTACGAGCAGTACTTC
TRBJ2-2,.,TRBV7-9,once,CASSLNSGELFF,TGTGCCAGCAGCTTAAATAGCGGGGAGCTGTTTTTT
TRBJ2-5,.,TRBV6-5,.,CASRPGGQETQYF,TGTGCCAGCAGGCCTGGGGGGCAAGAGACCCAGTACTTC
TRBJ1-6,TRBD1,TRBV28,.,CASGQGSSYNSPLHF,TGTGCCAGCGGACAGGGAAGCTCCTATAATTCACCCCTCCACTTT
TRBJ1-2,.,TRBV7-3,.,CASSIPGGGYTF,TGTGCCAGCAGCATCCCGGGGGGCGGCTACACCTTC